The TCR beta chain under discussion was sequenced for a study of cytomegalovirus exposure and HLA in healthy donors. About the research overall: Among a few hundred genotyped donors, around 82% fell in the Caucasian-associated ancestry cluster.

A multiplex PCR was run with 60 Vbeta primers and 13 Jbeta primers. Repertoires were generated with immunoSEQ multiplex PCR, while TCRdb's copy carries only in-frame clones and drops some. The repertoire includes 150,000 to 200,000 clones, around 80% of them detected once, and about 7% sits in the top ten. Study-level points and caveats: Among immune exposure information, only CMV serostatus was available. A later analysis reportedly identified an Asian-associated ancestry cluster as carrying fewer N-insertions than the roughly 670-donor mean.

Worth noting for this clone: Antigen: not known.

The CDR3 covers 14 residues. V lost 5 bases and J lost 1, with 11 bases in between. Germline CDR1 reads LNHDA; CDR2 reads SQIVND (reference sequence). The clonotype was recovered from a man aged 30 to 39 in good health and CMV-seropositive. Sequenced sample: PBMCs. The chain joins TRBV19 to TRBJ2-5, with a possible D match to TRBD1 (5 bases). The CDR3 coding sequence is TGTGCCAGTAGTGCCACAGGCGCCCAAGAGACCCAGTACTTC. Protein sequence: CASSATGAQETQYF. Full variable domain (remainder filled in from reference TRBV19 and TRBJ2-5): DGGITQSPKYLFRKEGQNVTLSCEQNLNHDAMYWYRQDPGQGLRLIYYSQIVNDFQKGDIAEGYSVSREKKESFPLTVTSAQKNPTAFYLCASSATGAQETQYFGPGTRLLVL.